Here is one T cell receptor (beta chain) with its context. What it binds is unknown. The source of the sample is a study of shared clonotypes between healthy human individuals. General study findings and limits: It was observed that 4% to 6% of naive CD4 clonotypes were shared across several donors. Among the subsets, naive ones generally showed larger estimated richness than memory ones.

Source study methods: ImmunoSEQ only sent back junction sequences with no quality scores, so filtering was done differently. This table comes from immunoSEQ multiplex PCR, and its TCRdb copy is limited to in-frame clones, with some not included. V and J calls and clone size are copied from that table; D and trimming were computed from the DNA. Of roughly 640,000 clones in the sample, around 67% were seen once. CD4+ cell separation produced CD45RA+ naive and CD45RA-negative memory subsets. Germline V CDR1 and CDR2: MNHEY, SMNVEV (reference sequence). The ends were cut back, 4 bases at V and 4 bases at J, with 13 bases in the middle. CDR3 length: 15 residues.

Sequenced: memory CD4+ T cells sorted from blood. The subset: CD45RA-negative fraction. The rearrangement joins TRBV27 to TRBJ2-2; TRBD2 is a possible D gene (6 bases). The TCR sequence derives from a woman in her twenties or thirties in good health. Written as DNA, the CDR3 is TGTGCCAGCAGTTCCCCCTGGGGGGTCACCGGGGAGCTGTTTTTT. Translating gives CASSSPWGVTGELFF.